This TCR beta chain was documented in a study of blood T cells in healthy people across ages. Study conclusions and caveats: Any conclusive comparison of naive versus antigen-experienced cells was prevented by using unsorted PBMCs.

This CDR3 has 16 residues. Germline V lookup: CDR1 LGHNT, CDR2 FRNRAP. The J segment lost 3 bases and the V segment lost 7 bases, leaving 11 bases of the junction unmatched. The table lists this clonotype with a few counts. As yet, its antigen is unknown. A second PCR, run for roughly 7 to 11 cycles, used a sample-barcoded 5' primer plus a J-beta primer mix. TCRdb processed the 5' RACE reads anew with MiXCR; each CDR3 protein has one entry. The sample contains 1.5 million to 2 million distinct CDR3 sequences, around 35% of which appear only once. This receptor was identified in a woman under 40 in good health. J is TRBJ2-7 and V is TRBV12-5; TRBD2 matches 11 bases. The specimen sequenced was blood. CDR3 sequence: CASAPAPGLAVYEQYF. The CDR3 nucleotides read TGTGCTAGTGCCCCCGCCCCGGGACTAGCGGTCTACGAGCAGTACTTC.